This TCR beta chain was identified during a study of T cells in Graves' hyperthyroidism and ophthalmopathy. Across the study: Blood was drawn when the patient was first diagnosed and still untreated. Study results and limitations: Most thyroid clonotypes that were expanded above 0.001 also turned up in blood.

A few counts support this clonotype. Its specificity is unknown. It was uncontrolled infection, other autoimmune disease, pregnancy or lactation that excluded patients. Diagnostic assessment was based on clinical symptoms, serum thyroxine and TRAb, thyroid ultrasound and orbital computed tomography. Amplification of TCR beta CDR3 regions used RNA as the template. In the first-round RT-PCR of the TCR CDR3, the HTBI primer set was used. TCRdb processed the multiplex PCR reads anew with MiXCR; each CDR3 protein has one entry. In the table there are about 640,000 distinct CDR3 sequences, less than 25% of which are singletons. Sample: blood. This sequence was found in a man between 25 and 39 years old with Graves' ophthalmopathy.

CDR3 in DNA: TGTGCCAGCAGCTTCCTCTCCCCGAGAGCTAATGAAAAACTGTTTTTT. Its translation is CASSFLSPRANEKLFF. The V call is TRBV7-9, the J call TRBJ1-4; D is unclear. Trimming took 3 bases from V and 3 from J, leaving 14 bases between them. This CDR3 comprises 16 residues. Germline CDR1 is SEHNR and CDR2 is FQNEAQ (reference sequence).